The clone carrying this TCR beta chain was counted between two and nine times. What it binds is not known. This sample was included in a study of early T cells in non-severe SARS-CoV-2 infection. Findings and caveats of the study: Reliance on VDJdb matching favored anti-spike CD8 responses; private and CD4 specificities were missed.

Trimming cost V 1 base and J 7 bases, with 4 bases left between them. The length of the CDR3 is 11 residues. Each single cDNA molecule received a unique molecular identifier. TCRdb reprocessed the 5' RACE reads via MiXCR and lists one record per CDR3 protein. The sample has 60,000 to 65,000 distinct CDR3 sequences; 7.5% to 10% are singletons. The clonotype originates from an adult who was a healthcare worker with PCR-confirmed SARS-CoV-2 infection or an uninfected control (not recorded which). The genes are TRBV12-3 or TRBV12-4 and TRBJ1-1; no clear D. Sequencing was performed on whole blood. CDR3 DNA: TGTGCCAGCAGTTTAGTTGTTGAAGCTTTCTTT. It translates to CASSLVVEAFF.